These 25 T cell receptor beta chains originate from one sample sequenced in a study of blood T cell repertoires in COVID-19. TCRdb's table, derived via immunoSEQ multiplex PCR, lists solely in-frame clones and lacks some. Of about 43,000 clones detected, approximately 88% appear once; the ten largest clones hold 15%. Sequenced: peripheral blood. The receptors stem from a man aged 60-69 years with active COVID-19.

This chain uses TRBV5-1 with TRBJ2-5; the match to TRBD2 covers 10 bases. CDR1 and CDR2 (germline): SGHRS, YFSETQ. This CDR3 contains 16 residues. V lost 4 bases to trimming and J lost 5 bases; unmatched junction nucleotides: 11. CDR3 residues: CASSLLTSGRTETQYF. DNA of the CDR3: TGCGCCAGCAGCCTACTGACTAGCGGGCGTACGGAGACCCAGTACTTC.

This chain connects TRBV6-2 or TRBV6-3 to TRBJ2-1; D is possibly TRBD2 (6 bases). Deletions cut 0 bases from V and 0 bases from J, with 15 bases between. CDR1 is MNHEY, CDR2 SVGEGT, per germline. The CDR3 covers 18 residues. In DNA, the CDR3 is TGTGCCAGCAGTTACTCAGGAGGGACCACCAGCTCCTACAATGAGCAGTTCTTC. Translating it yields CASSYSGGTTSSYNEQFF.

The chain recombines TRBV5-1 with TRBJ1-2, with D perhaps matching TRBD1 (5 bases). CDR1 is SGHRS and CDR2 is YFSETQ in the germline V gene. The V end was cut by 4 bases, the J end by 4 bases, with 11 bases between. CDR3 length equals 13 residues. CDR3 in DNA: TGCGCCAGCAGCCCCCGACAGTTCTATGGCTACACCTTC. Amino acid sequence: CASSPRQFYGYTF.

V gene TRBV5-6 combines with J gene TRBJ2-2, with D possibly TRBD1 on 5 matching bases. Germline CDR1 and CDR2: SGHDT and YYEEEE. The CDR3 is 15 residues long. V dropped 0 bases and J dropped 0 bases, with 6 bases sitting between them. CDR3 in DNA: TGTGCCAGCAGCTTGGGGGGCACGAACACCGGGGAGCTGTTTTTT. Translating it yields CASSLGGTNTGELFF.

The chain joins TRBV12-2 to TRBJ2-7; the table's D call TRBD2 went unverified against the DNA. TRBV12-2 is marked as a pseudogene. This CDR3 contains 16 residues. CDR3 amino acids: CASRLPPGGANYEQYF. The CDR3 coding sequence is TGTGCAAGTCGCTTACCGCCCGGGGGGGCGAACTACGAGCAGTACTTC.

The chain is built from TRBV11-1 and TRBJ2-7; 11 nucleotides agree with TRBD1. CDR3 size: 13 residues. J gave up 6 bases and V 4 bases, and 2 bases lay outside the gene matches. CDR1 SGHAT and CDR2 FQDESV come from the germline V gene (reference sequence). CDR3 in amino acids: CASSSGQGAEQYF. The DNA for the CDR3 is TGTGCCAGCAGCTCCGGACAGGGGGCCGAGCAGTACTTC.

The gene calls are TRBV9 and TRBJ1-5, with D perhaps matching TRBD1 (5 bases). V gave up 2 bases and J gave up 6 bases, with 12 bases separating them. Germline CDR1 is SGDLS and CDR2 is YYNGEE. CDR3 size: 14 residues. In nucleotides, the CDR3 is TGTGCCAGCAGCGTGACAGTAGAGAGTCAGCCCCAGCATTTT. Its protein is CASSVTVESQPQHF.

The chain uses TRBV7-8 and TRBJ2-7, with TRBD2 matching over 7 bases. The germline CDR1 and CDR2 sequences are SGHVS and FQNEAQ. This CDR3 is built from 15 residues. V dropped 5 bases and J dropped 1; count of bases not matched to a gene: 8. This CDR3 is CASSPGRTRSYEQYF. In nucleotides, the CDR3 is TGTGCCAGCAGCCCTGGGCGGACTAGATCCTACGAGCAGTACTTC.

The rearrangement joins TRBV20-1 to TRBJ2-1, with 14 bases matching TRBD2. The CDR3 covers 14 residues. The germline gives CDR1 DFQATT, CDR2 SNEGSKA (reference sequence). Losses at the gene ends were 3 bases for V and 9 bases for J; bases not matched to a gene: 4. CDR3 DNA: TGCAGTGCTAGTTATGGACTAGCGGGGGGTGAGCAGTTCTTC. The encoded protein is CSASYGLAGGEQFF.

CDR3 coding DNA: TGTGCCAGCAGTTCGAGTGCCACTAATGAAAAACTGTTTTTT. This codes for CASSSSATNEKLFF. The chain uses TRBV28 and TRBJ1-4; no clear D. The CDR3 runs to 14 residues. V lost 4 bases and J 2 bases, leaving 8 bases between the germline ends. The germline CDR1 and CDR2 sequences are MDHEN and SYDVKM.

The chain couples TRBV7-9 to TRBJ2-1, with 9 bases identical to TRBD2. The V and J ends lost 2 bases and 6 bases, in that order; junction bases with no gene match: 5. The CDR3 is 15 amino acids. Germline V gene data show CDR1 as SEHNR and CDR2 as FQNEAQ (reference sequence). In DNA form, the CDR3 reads TGTGCCAGCAGCTTACGTAGCGGGAGAGGCAATGAGCAGTTCTTC. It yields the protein CASSLRSGRGNEQFF.

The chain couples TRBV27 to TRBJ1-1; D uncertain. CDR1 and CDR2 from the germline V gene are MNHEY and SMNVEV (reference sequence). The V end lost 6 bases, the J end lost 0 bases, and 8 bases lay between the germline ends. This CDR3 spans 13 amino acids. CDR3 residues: CASRGLMNTEAFF. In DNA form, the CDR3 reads TGTGCCAGCAGGGGCCTCATGAACACTGAAGCTTTCTTT.

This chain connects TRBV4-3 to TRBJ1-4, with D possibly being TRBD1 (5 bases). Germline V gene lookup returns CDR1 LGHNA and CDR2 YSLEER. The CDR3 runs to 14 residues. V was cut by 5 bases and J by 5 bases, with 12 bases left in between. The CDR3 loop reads CASSKGLGNEKLFF. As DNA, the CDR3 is TGCGCCAGCAGCAAGGGGTTGGGGAATGAAAAACTGTTTTTT.

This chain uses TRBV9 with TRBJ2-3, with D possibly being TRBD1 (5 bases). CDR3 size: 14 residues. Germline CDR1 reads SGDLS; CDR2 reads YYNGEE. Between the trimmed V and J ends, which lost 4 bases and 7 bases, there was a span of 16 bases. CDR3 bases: TGTGCCAGCAGCCCCGATTGGGGCCCCTATACGCAGTATTTT. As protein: CASSPDWGPYTQYF.

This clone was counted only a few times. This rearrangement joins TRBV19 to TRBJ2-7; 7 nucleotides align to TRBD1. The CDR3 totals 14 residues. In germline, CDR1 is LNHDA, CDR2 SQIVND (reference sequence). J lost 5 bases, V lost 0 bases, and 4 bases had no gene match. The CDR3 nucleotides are TGTGCCAGTAGTATAGAAGGGGGCCATGACGAGCAGTACTTC. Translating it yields CASSIEGGHDEQYF.

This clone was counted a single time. The CDR3 reads CASSLRTGGGPQHF. DNA of the CDR3: TGTGCCAGCAGCTTACGGACAGGGGGCGGTCCCCAGCATTTT. This chain joins TRBV11-2 and TRBJ1-5, with TRBD1 matching over 11 bases. V was pared by 2 bases and J by 10 bases, with 4 bases of the junction left unmatched. This CDR3 contains 14 residues. The V gene's germline CDR1 is SGHAT and CDR2 FQNNGV.

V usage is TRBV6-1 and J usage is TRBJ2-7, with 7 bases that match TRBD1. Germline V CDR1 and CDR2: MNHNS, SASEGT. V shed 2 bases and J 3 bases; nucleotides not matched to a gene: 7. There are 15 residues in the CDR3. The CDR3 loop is CASSESLTGNYEQYF. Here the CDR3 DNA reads TGTGCCAGCAGTGAATCCCTGACAGGGAACTACGAGCAGTACTTC.

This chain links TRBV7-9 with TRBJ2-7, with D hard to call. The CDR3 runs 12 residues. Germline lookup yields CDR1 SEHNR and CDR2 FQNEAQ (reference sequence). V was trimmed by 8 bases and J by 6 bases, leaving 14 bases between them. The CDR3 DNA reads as TGTGCCAGCGGAGAGAGTGATCGCGAGCAGTACTTC. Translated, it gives CASGESDREQYF.

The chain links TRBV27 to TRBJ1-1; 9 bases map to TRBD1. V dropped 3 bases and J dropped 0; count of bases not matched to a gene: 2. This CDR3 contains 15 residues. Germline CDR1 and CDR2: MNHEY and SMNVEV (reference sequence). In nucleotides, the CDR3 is TGTGCCAGCAGTTTGGGGACAGGGATGAACACTGAAGCTTTCTTT. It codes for CASSLGTGMNTEAFF.

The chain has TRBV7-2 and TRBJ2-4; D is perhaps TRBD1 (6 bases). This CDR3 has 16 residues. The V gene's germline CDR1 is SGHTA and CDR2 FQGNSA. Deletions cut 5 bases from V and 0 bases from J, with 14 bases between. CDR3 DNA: TGTGCCAGCAGCCCACGGGACACTAGAGCCAAAAACATTCAGTACTTC. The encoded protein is CASSPRDTRAKNIQYF.

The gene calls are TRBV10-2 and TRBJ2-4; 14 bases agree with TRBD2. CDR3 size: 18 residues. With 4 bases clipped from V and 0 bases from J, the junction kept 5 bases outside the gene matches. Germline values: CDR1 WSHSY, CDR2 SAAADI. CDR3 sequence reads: CASSARTSGRRAKNIQYF. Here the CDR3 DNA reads TGCGCCAGCAGTGCGAGGACTAGCGGGAGGAGAGCCAAAAACATTCAGTACTTC.

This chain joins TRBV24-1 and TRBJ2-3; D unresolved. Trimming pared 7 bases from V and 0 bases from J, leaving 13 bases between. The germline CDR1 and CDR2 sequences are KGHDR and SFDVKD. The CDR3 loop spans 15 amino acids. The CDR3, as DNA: TGTGCCACCAGGGCATGGAGCCCTAGCACAGATACGCAGTATTTT. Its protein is CATRAWSPSTDTQYF.

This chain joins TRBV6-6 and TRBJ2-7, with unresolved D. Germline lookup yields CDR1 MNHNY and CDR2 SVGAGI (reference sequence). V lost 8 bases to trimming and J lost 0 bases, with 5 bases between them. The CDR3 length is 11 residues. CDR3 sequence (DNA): TGTGCCAGCCAGGTCTCCTACGAGCAGTACTTC. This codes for CASQVSYEQYF.

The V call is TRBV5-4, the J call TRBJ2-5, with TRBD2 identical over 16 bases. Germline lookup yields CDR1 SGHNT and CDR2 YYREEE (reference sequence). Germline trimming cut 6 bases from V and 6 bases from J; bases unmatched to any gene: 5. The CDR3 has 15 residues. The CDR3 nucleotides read TGTGCCAGCATAGGGACTAGCGGGGGGGTGAAGACCCAGTACTTC. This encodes CASIGTSGGVKTQYF. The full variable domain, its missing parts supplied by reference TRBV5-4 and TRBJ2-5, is ETGVTQSPTHLIKTRGQQVTLRCSSQSGHNTVSWYQQALGQGPQFIFQYYREEENGRGNFPPRFSGLQFPNYSSELNVNALELDDSALYLCASIGTSGGVKTQYFGPGTRLLVL.

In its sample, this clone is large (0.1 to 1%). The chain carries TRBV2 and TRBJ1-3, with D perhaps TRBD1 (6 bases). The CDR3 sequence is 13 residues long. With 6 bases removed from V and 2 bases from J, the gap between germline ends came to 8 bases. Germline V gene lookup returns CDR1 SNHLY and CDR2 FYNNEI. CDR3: CASRSGAGNTIYF. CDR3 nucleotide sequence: TGTGCCAGCAGGTCAGGGGCTGGAAACACCATATATTTT.